This TCR beta chain appears in the sequencing data of a study of blood T cell repertoires in COVID-19. Those enrolled, adults aged roughly 18 to 89 years, came from fewer than 25 US areas. Assay: immunoSEQ multiplex PCR; the TCRdb copy retains only in-frame clones and omits some. The sample has some 420,000 clones, 80% to 90% seen once. This CDR3 comprises 17 residues. The trim removed 2 bases at V and 0 bases at J, leaving 8 bases unmatched. Germline lookup yields CDR1 MNHEY and CDR2 SVGEGT. The sequence was obtained from a man aged 25 to 45 who had recovered from COVID-19. V is TRBV6-2 or TRBV6-3 and J is TRBJ2-3, with 7 bases that match TRBD2. The sample consisted of PBMCs or T cells enriched from blood (not recorded which). The DNA for the CDR3 is TGTGCCAGCAGTTACGATTTAGCGGGCGTTAGCACAGATACGCAGTATTTT. Residues: CASSYDLAGVSTDTQYF.